This TCR beta chain was sequenced for a study of shared clonotypes between healthy human individuals. Clones were sequenced by immunoSEQ multiplex PCR, and TCRdb holds only the in-frame ones, with some missing. The sample includes around 2,000,000 clones, approximately 95% of them seen just once. Naivety among CD8 cells was defined by CD45RO negativity and positive CCR7 selection, thereby excluding terminally differentiated effector memory CD45RA+ cells. CDR1 is LNHDA, CDR2 SQIVND, per germline (reference sequence). This CDR3 contains 14 residues. The J segment lost 4 bases and the V segment lost 6 bases, leaving 3 bases of the junction unmatched.

What was sequenced was naive CD8+ T cells sorted from blood. This receptor was identified in a man aged 18 to 30 in good health. The chain recombines TRBV19 with TRBJ2-7, with 13 nucleotides matching TRBD2. CDR3 sequence (DNA): TGTGCCAGTAGGTGGACTAGCGGGAGTTACGAGCAGTACTTC. Its translation is CASRWTSGSYEQYF.